The T cell receptor beta chain under discussion was sequenced for a study of T cells in severe cutaneous drug reactions. General study findings and limits: All seven CBZ-SJS/TEN blister samples shared a public TCRbeta CDR3 at mean roughly 14%.

TCR subtype-specific primers in iRepertoire multiplex PCR prepared libraries for bulk and single-cell sequencing. TCRdb re-called the multiplex PCR reads and shows each CDR3 protein once, DNA omitted. The sample data list about 21,000 distinct CDR3 sequences. The CDR3 runs 12 residues. Germline V lookup: CDR1 ENHRY, CDR2 SYGVKD. In regard to this clonotype: Its antigen remains unidentified.

Sequenced patients had Stevens-Johnson syndrome or toxic epidermal necrolysis caused by carbamazepine. Blood repertoires came from five Han Chinese and about six European CBZ-SJS/TEN patients. Input material: PBMCs. This chain links TRBV10-3 with TRBJ2-7. This clonotype originated in a human donor with toxic epidermal necrolysis, a severe cutaneous drug reaction. This CDR3 is CATMTGSYEQYF.